The 29 T cell receptor beta chains listed next were all sequenced from one sample in a study of beta chain features in type 1 diabetes. Expressed TCRB transcripts were sequenced after all isolated RNA was converted to cDNA. The data were produced by immunoSEQ multiplex PCR, yet TCRdb's version contains in-frame clones alone and is incomplete. The sample has some 280,000 clones, over 11% seen once. Their recognized antigens are unknown. Points from the study as a whole: In every one of the four CD4+ subsets, TCRB CDR3s were moderately but significantly shorter in Type 1 diabetes patients.

The sequencing sample was made of naive CD4+ T cells from blood. These receptors were obtained from a man under 40 with type 1 diabetes.

This sequence joins TRBV5-6 and TRBJ1-2, with 7 nucleotides matching TRBD1. The CDR3 consists of 14 residues. V trimming: 5 bases; J trimming: 2 bases; junction bases outside the gene matches: 6. Germline V lookup: CDR1 SGHDT, CDR2 YYEEEE. The CDR3 protein is CASSSTDRNYGYTF. The CDR3 DNA reads as TGTGCCAGCAGTAGCACGGACAGGAACTATGGCTACACCTTC.

The chain couples TRBV29-1 to TRBJ2-1; TRBD2 matches 12 bases. Trimming removed 6 bases from V and 4 bases from J; junction bases left unmatched: 1. Germline CDR1 is SQVTM and CDR2 is ANQGSEA. The CDR3 runs to 13 residues. The CDR3, as DNA: TGCAGCGTGACTAGCGGGGGATACAATGAGCAGTTCTTC. Protein: CSVTSGGYNEQFF.

In this sample, this clone turned up a few times. The chain has TRBV5-1 and TRBJ1-1; the D is unclear. V gave up 1 base and J gave up 3 bases, with 16 bases separating them. The germline gives CDR1 SGHRS, CDR2 YFSETQ. This CDR3 is built from 16 residues. This CDR3 is CASSLFAGSGDTEAFF. The CDR3 DNA follows: TGCGCCAGCAGCTTGTTCGCGGGGAGCGGGGACACTGAAGCTTTCTTT.

J is TRBJ2-7 and V is TRBV9, with TRBD2 identical over 7 bases. CDR1 and CDR2 (germline): SGDLS, YYNGEE. The CDR3 extends over 15 amino acids. V lost 2 bases, J lost 2 bases, and 7 bases stayed unmatched. CDR3 sequence: CASSVGAGDPYEQYF. The CDR3 bases are TGTGCCAGCAGCGTCGGTGCGGGGGACCCCTACGAGCAGTACTTC.

This clone turned up a few times. The CDR3 DNA sequence: TGTGCCAGCAGCACTACCGGGACAGTGAAAGCCTATGGCTACACCTTC. Encoded protein: CASSTTGTVKAYGYTF. The chain is built from TRBV7-9 and TRBJ1-2, with 7 nucleotides matching TRBD1. The germline CDR1 and CDR2 sequences are SEHNR and FQNEAQ (reference sequence). This CDR3 is 16 amino acids long. Unmatched junction bases numbered 13, after V lost 5 bases and J lost 4 bases. The whole variable domain, filled in from reference TRBV7-9 and TRBJ1-2, reads DTGVSQNPRHKITKRGQNVTFRCDPISEHNRLYWYRQTLGQGPEFLTYFQNEAQLEKSRLLSDRFSAERPKGSFSTLEIQRTEQGDSAMYLCASSTTGTVKAYGYTFGSGTRLTVV.

This clone has a handful of counts. The chain carries TRBV6-4 and TRBJ2-3; 12 positions match TRBD1. V trimming: 6 bases; J trimming: 4 bases; junction bases outside the gene matches: 5. The CDR3 sequence is 15 residues long. Germline values: CDR1 MRHNA, CDR2 SNTAGT. This CDR3 is CASRAGTGGPDTQYF. The CDR3 DNA reads as TGTGCCAGCAGGGCCGGGACAGGGGGCCCAGATACGCAGTATTTT.

The rearrangement links TRBV7-3 to TRBJ2-5; D perhaps matches TRBD1 (5 bases). The CDR3 totals 13 residues. Germline CDR1 is SGHTA and CDR2 is FQGTGA. V dropped 3 bases and J dropped 4 bases, with 9 bases sitting between them. CDR3 amino acids: CASSFRQRETQYF. The CDR3 DNA is TGTGCCAGCAGCTTCCGACAGAGAGAGACCCAGTACTTC.

CDR3 in DNA: TGTGCCAGCACCCCGGGTCCCCCCTACGAGCAGTACTTC. This codes for CASTPGPPYEQYF. The chain carries TRBV6-6 and TRBJ2-7; no definite D call. Germline CDR1 is MNHNY and CDR2 is SVGAGI (reference sequence). The length of the CDR3 is 13 residues. The V end lost 7 bases, the J end lost 2 bases, and 12 bases lay between the germline ends.

This sequence joins TRBV30 and TRBJ1-2; the match to TRBD1 covers 10 bases. CDR3 size: 12 residues. The germline V gene has CDR1 GTSNPN and CDR2 SVGIG (reference sequence). Trimming removed 4 bases from V and 8 bases from J; junction bases left unmatched: 4. The DNA for the CDR3 is TGTGCCTGGAAGGGACAGGGGTACGGCTACACCTTC. Translated: CAWKGQGYGYTF.

This clone was observed a few times. This chain uses TRBV7-9 with TRBJ2-1; TRBD2 aligns across 9 bases. J was trimmed by 2 bases and V by 2 bases; bases with no gene match: 4. The germline V gene encodes CDR1 SEHNR and CDR2 FQNEAQ (reference sequence). CDR3 length equals 16 residues. CDR3 amino acids: CASSLRAGGAYNEQFF. The CDR3 coding sequence is TGTGCCAGCAGCTTACGAGCGGGAGGCGCCTACAATGAGCAGTTCTTC.

This clone turned up a few times. The J gene is TRBJ2-5, the V gene TRBV18; a possible D gene is TRBD1 (7 bases). Trimming left V 5 bases short and J 4 bases short, with 17 bases between. Germline loops: CDR1 KGHSH, CDR2 LQKENI. The CDR3 totals 15 residues. For the CDR3, the DNA is TGTGCCAGCTCATCCCGACAGGGAGGTCTAGAGACCCAGTACTTC. It specifies CASSSRQGGLETQYF.

A few counts support this clone. This chain connects TRBV2 to TRBJ2-6, with D tentatively TRBD1 (5 bases). CDR3 length: 16 residues. Trimming left V 5 bases short and J 4 bases short, with 15 bases between. From germline, CDR1 is SNHLY and CDR2 FYNNEI. CDR3 sequence reads: CASSRRSGRGANVLTF. In nucleotides, the CDR3 is TGTGCCAGCAGTCGTCGGTCAGGGCGAGGGGCCAACGTCCTGACTTTC.

The chain is built from TRBV4-3 and TRBJ1-2, with 9 positions matching TRBD1. Germline V gives CDR1 LGHNA, CDR2 YSLEER. V trimming: 5 bases; J trimming: 7 bases; junction bases outside the gene matches: 5. The CDR3 is 13 residues long. The CDR3 bases are TGCGCCAGCAGCGCACAGGGGGCGCGTGGCTACACCTTC. This gives the protein CASSAQGARGYTF.

This clone appeared a few times. V and J are TRBV19 and TRBJ2-7, with D tentatively TRBD2 (5 bases). The V gene's germline CDR1 is LNHDA and CDR2 SQIVND (reference sequence). The length of the CDR3 is 15 residues. V was clipped by 4 bases and J by 1 base, with 14 bases between them. The DNA for the CDR3 is TGTGCCAGTAGTAAAACCGGGGTTTCGTCCTACGAGCAGTACTTC. Translated, it gives CASSKTGVSSYEQYF.

This chain uses TRBV18 with TRBJ1-2, with a tentative D call TRBD1 (5 bases). V dropped 2 bases and J dropped 2 bases, with 12 bases sitting between them. CDR1 and CDR2 (germline): KGHSH, LQKENI. This CDR3 spans 15 amino acids. The CDR3 region has the DNA TGTGCCAGCTCACCATCAGGGTTTATGAACTATGGCTACACCTTC. Its protein is CASSPSGFMNYGYTF. The entire variable domain, with the rest obtained from reference TRBV18 and TRBJ1-2, is as follows: NAGVMQNPRHLVRRRGQEARLRCSPMKGHSHVYWYRQLPEEGLKFMVYLQKENIIDESGMPKERFSAEFPKEGPSILRIQQVVRGDSAAYFCASSPSGFMNYGYTFGSGTRLTVV.

The V and J genes are TRBV7-9 and TRBJ2-2, with 7 positions matching TRBD1. Germline V gene data show CDR1 as SEHNR and CDR2 as FQNEAQ (reference sequence). The CDR3 is made up of 14 amino acids. Losses at the gene ends were 2 bases for V and 4 bases for J; bases not matched to a gene: 1. CDR3 sequence reads: CASSLSGGTGELFF. The CDR3 DNA sequence: TGTGCCAGCAGCTTATCAGGGGGCACCGGGGAGCTGTTTTTT.

This clone has a handful of counts. This chain joins TRBV7-8 and TRBJ2-7; D perhaps matches TRBD2 (6 bases). From germline, CDR1 is SGHVS and CDR2 FQNEAQ. There are 15 residues in the CDR3. V dropped 2 bases and J dropped 7 bases, with 18 bases sitting between them. CDR3 residues: CASSLRGTPAGEQYF. DNA for the CDR3: TGTGCCAGCAGCTTAAGGGGTACGCCGGCGGGGGAGCAGTACTTC.

This clone was detected only a few times. Mismatch with germline at one junction end may stem from a read error. The V gene is TRBV7-6, the J gene TRBJ2-5, with D possibly matching TRBD2 (6 bases). CDR3 length: 14 residues. Germline CDR1 is SGHVS and CDR2 is FNYEAQ. The CDR3 loop is CASSLAAGWESRDF. The CDR3 DNA follows: TGTGCCAGCAGCTTAGCGGCGGGATGGGAAAGTAGGGACTTC.

The rearrangement links TRBV15 to TRBJ1-1; weak D call: TRBD1 (6 bases). CDR3 length: 14 residues. Between the trimmed V and J ends, which lost 0 bases and 5 bases, there was a span of 10 bases. The V gene's germline CDR1 is LNHNV and CDR2 YYDKDF (reference sequence). CDR3 in DNA: TGTGCCACCAGCAGAGATACAGGGTTAACTGAAGCTTTCTTT. It codes for CATSRDTGLTEAFF.

This clone was counted only a few times. This chain connects TRBV30 to TRBJ1-1; no reliable D call. Germline-derived CDR1 and CDR2 are GTSNPN and SVGIG (reference sequence). This CDR3 comprises 11 residues. V was cut by 0 bases and J by 11 bases, with 10 bases left in between. CDR3 coding DNA: TGTGCCTGGAGTGTAGCCGGTAAGGCTTTCTTT. This translates into CAWSVAGKAFF.

The V call is TRBV30, the J call TRBJ1-5; perhaps TRBD1 as D (6 bases). The CDR3 sequence is 13 residues long. The V and J ends lost 4 bases and 0 bases respectively, with 7 bases between them. Looked up from germline, CDR1 is GTSNPN and CDR2 is SVGIG (reference sequence). This chain's CDR3 is CAWNRDSNQPQHF. CDR3 bases: TGTGCCTGGAACAGGGATAGCAATCAGCCCCAGCATTTT.

This clone was detected only a few times. V and J are TRBV5-6 and TRBJ2-5; D not resolved. The V end lost 0 bases, the J end lost 2 bases, and 11 bases lay between the germline ends. Germline loops: CDR1 SGHDT, CDR2 YYEEEE. The CDR3 contains 15 residues. CDR3 DNA: TGTGCCAGCAGCTTGGTGGATGCAGGACAAGAGACCCAGTACTTC. Translating it yields CASSLVDAGQETQYF. Full variable domain (rest looked up from reference TRBV5-6 and TRBJ2-5): DAGVTQSPTHLIKTRGQQVTLRCSPKSGHDTVSWYQQALGQGPQFIFQYYEEEERQRGNFPDRFSGHQFPNYSSELNVNALLLGDSALYLCASSLVDAGQETQYFGPGTRLLVL.

This clone came up a few times. The chain combines TRBV7-8 with TRBJ2-1; 9 nucleotides match TRBD2. Unmatched junction bases numbered 11, after V lost 8 bases and J lost 9 bases. This CDR3 region has 14 residues. The germline V gene encodes CDR1 SGHVS and CDR2 FQNEAQ. The CDR3 loop reads CASAVTSGSVEQFF. The CDR3 bases are TGTGCCAGCGCAGTTACTAGCGGGTCGGTTGAGCAGTTCTTC.

The chain uses TRBV19 and TRBJ1-5; unclear D gene. Trimming took off 6 bases at V and 0 bases at J, with 9 bases between the two ends. The CDR3 loop spans 14 amino acids. Germline V gene lookup returns CDR1 LNHDA and CDR2 SQIVND (reference sequence). The DNA of the CDR3 is TGTGCCAGTAGGGGCCAATATAGCAATCAGCCCCAGCATTTT. It yields the protein CASRGQYSNQPQHF.

This clone was detected only a few times. The rearrangement uses TRBV7-2 and TRBJ1-2, with 7 bases fitting TRBD1. This CDR3 has 17 residues. The germline V gene has CDR1 SGHTA and CDR2 FQGNSA. The V segment lost 1 base and the J segment 7 bases; nucleotides outside the gene matches: 15. As DNA, the CDR3 is TGTGCCAGCAGCTTAGTTGTAGGGGGCACCCTCGGCCCTGGCTACACCTTC. It is translated as CASSLVVGGTLGPGYTF. Combining the CDR3 with reference TRBV7-2 and TRBJ1-2 gives the whole variable domain GAGVSQSPSNKVTEKGKDVELRCDPISGHTALYWYRQSLGQGLEFLIYFQGNSAPDKSGLPSDRFSAERTGGSVSTLTIQRTQQEDSAVYLCASSLVVGGTLGPGYTFGSGTRLTVV.

This chain connects TRBV27 to TRBJ2-1, with D tentatively TRBD2 (6 bases). V was cut by 8 bases and J by 3 bases, with 17 bases left in between. The V gene's germline CDR1 is MNHEY and CDR2 SMNVEV (reference sequence). CDR3 length: 15 amino acids. The CDR3 DNA reads TGTGCCAGCGTAATCACCGGGAGTCTCTACAATGAGCAGTTCTTC. As protein: CASVITGSLYNEQFF.

The V and J genes are TRBV6-5 and TRBJ2-7, with 9 bases aligning to TRBD1. CDR1 and CDR2 from the germline V gene are MNHEY and SVGAGI. V shed 4 bases and J 2 bases; nucleotides not matched to a gene: 6. This CDR3 region has 15 residues. The chain's CDR3 is CASSLGQGEAYEQYF. Here the CDR3 DNA reads TGTGCCAGCAGTTTGGGACAGGGCGAGGCCTACGAGCAGTACTTC.

The rearrangement uses TRBV15 and TRBJ2-5, with TRBD2 as a possible D gene (5 bases). The ends were cut back, 3 bases at V and 5 bases at J, with 10 bases in the middle. Germline V CDR1 and CDR2: LNHNV, YYDKDF (reference sequence). CDR3 length: 13 residues. The CDR3 bases are TGTGCCACCAGCAGTCTACAGCGGGAGACCCAGTACTTC. The encoded protein is CATSSLQRETQYF.

J is TRBJ2-7 and V is TRBV7-2, with TRBD2 matching 8 bases. Germline lookup yields CDR1 SGHTA and CDR2 FQGNSA. CDR3 length: 13 amino acids. J gave up 5 bases and V 6 bases, and 6 bases lay outside the gene matches. The CDR3 here is CASRPAGAHEQYF. In nucleotides, the CDR3 is TGTGCCAGCAGACCAGCGGGAGCCCACGAGCAGTACTTC.